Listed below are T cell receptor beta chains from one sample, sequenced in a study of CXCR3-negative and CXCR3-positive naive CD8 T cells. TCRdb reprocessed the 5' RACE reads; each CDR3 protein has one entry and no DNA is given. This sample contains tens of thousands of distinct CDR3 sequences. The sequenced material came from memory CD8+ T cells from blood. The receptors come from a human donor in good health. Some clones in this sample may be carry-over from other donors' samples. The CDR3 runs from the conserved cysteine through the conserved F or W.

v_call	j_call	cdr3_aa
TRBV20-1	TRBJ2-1	CSAREGLDLNEQFF
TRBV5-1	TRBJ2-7	CASSWTSSYEQYF
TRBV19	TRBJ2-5	CASSIDPGLAVQETQYF
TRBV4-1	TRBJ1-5	CASSQGTGDYSNQPQHF
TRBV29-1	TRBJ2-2	CSVQASGGAATGELFF
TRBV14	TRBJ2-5	CASSTRTGWETQYF
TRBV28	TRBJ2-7	CASSFYTYEQYF
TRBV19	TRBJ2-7	CASSIGTESYEQYF
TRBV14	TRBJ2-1	CASSHSHHSGNEQFF
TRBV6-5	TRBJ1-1	CASSRTGLNAEAFF
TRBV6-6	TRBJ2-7	CASSFRVYEQYF
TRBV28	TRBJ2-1	CASRQGTEQFF
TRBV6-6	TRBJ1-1	CASSQPTQTGTFEAFF
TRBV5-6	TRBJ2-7	CASSWTRQEQYF
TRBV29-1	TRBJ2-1	CSVELRGHAYNEQFF
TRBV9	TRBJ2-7	CASSVGGQGATEQYF
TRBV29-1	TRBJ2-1	CSVESPERNSYNEQFF